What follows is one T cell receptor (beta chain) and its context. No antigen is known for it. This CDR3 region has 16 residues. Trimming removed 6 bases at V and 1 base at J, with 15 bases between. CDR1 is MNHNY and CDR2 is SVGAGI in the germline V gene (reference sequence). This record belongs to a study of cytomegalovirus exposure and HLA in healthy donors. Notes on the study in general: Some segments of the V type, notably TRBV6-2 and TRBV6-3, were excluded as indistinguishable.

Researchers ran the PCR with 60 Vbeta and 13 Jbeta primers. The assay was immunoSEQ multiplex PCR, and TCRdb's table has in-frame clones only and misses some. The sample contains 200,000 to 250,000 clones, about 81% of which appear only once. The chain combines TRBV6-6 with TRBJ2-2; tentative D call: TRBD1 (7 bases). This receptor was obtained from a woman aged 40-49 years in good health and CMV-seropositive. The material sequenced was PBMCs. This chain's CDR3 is CASRIPQGGNTGELFF. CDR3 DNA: TGTGCCAGCAGGATCCCCCAGGGGGGGAACACCGGGGAGCTGTTTTTT.